Each of the 26 T cell receptor beta chains below was sequenced from the same sample in a study of blood T cell repertoires in COVID-19. Using immunoSEQ multiplex PCR, the repertoire was profiled, and TCRdb retains in-frame clones only, with some absent. The table has around 200,000 clones, over 80% seen once. The material sequenced was PBMCs or T cells enriched from blood (not recorded which). The receptors originated from a man younger than 45 who had recovered from COVID-19.

V gene TRBV4-1 combines with J gene TRBJ1-2; a weak D match, TRBD1 (5 bases). V was pared by 4 bases and J by 8 bases, with 14 bases between. The CDR3 covers 13 residues. Germline CDR1 is MGHRA and CDR2 is YSYEKL. CDR3 loop: CASSLTGPDGYTF. The DNA for the CDR3 is TGCGCCAGCAGCCTAACAGGACCGGACGGCTACACCTTC.

The V gene is TRBV21-1, the J gene TRBJ1-6. TRBV21-1 is given as a pseudogene. The CDR3 totals 16 residues. The CDR3 sequence is CASSKVKRLPNSPLHF. CDR3 bases: TGTGCCAGCAGCAAAGTTAAGAGACTTCCGAATTCACCCCTCCACTTT.

The genes are TRBV3-1 (or the pseudogene TRBV3-2) and TRBJ2-7, with TRBD1 matching 8 bases. Germline V gene sequence: CDR1 LGHDT, CDR2 YNNKEL (reference sequence). The CDR3 covers 16 residues. The J segment lost 3 bases and the V segment lost 1 base, leaving 8 bases of the junction unmatched. This CDR3 reads CASSQVVVDRVYEQYF. Written as DNA, the CDR3 is TGTGCCAGCAGCCAAGTAGTAGTGGACAGGGTCTACGAGCAGTACTTC.

This clone came up a few times. The gene calls are TRBV13 and TRBJ2-3; 7 bases are a match to TRBD2. Germline CDR1 PRHDT, CDR2 FYEKMQ (reference sequence). Unmatched junction bases numbered 7, after V lost 2 bases and J lost 2 bases. The CDR3 consists of 16 residues. The CDR3 DNA sequence: TGTGCCAGCAGCTTATCGCAACTAGCGATCACAGATACGCAGTATTTT. It yields the protein CASSLSQLAITDTQYF. Drawing the rest from reference TRBV13 and TRBJ2-3, the complete variable domain is AAGVIQSPRHLIKEKRETATLKCYPIPRHDTVYWYQQGPGQDPQFLISFYEKMQSDKGSIPDRFSAQQFSDYHSELNMSSLELGDSALYFCASSLSQLAITDTQYFGPGTRLTVL.

This clone was recorded once. V is TRBV6-5 and J is TRBJ2-7, with TRBD1 matching over 7 bases. Germline CDR1 reads MNHEY; CDR2 reads SVGAGI. This CDR3 comprises 14 residues. The V segment lost 5 bases and the J segment 5 bases; nucleotides outside the gene matches: 9. The CDR3 region has the DNA TGTGCCAGCAGTAGTAGACAGGGTCTCCACGAGCAGTACTTC. This gives the protein CASSSRQGLHEQYF.

In its sample, this clone was seen once. J is TRBJ1-6 and V is TRBV4-1; D is perhaps TRBD1 (5 bases). The CDR3 is made up of 20 amino acids. In germline, CDR1 is MGHRA, CDR2 YSYEKL. V lost 4 bases and J lost 5, with 27 bases in between. The CDR3 sequence is CASSRIPPLGDSAHNSPLHF. CDR3 DNA: TGCGCCAGCAGCCGCATTCCACCACTTGGGGACTCTGCGCATAATTCACCCCTCCACTTT.

The chain joins TRBV6-2 or TRBV6-3 to TRBJ2-7; the D gene is possibly TRBD2 (5 bases). Looked up from germline, CDR1 is MNHEY and CDR2 is SVGEGT. V shed 2 bases and J shed 2 bases, with 7 bases lying between them. There are 13 residues in the CDR3. CDR3 nucleotides: TGTGCCAGCAGTTACAGCGGTCCCTACGAGCAGTACTTC. Protein sequence: CASSYSGPYEQYF.

The table lists this clone with a count of one. This sequence joins TRBV19 and TRBJ1-5; D remains ambiguous. Trimming stripped 3 bases from V and 5 bases from J, with 8 bases between. CDR1 and CDR2 from the germline V gene are LNHDA and SQIVND (reference sequence). The CDR3 contains 13 residues. Here the CDR3 DNA reads TGTGCCAGTAGTATGGGGAGTTATCAGCCCCAGCATTTT. Residues: CASSMGSYQPQHF.

This chain uses TRBV5-1 with TRBJ2-5; possible D gene TRBD2, 5 bases. Trimming shortened V by 3 bases and J by 5 bases, and 5 bases separated the two germline ends. Germline V gives CDR1 SGHRS, CDR2 YFSETQ. The CDR3 totals 11 residues. The CDR3 DNA reads as TGCGCCAGCAGCTCGGGGGAGACCCAGTACTTC. It codes for CASSSGETQYF.

The chain employs TRBV4-2 and TRBJ2-7; TRBD1 aligns across 10 bases. J was trimmed by 1 base and V by 2 bases; bases with no gene match: 2. The CDR3 sequence is 15 residues long. The germline V gene encodes CDR1 LGHNA and CDR2 YNFKEQ. The CDR3 coding sequence is TGTGCCAGCAGCCAATCGGGACAGGGGTCCTACGAGCAGTACTTC. It yields the protein CASSQSGQGSYEQYF.

This clone has only a few counts. V gene TRBV10-3 combines with J gene TRBJ2-2; 14 nucleotides align to TRBD2. The trim removed 4 bases at V and 7 bases at J, leaving 5 bases unmatched. From germline, CDR1 is ENHRY and CDR2 SYGVKD. This CDR3 comprises 16 residues. CDR3 loop: CAISATSGRDGGELFF. CDR3 DNA: TGTGCCATCAGTGCGACTAGCGGGAGGGACGGCGGGGAGCTGTTTTTT.

The rearrangement uses TRBV5-1 and TRBJ2-1; D perhaps matches TRBD1 (5 bases). The V end lost 7 bases, the J end lost 0 bases, and 14 bases lay between the germline ends. The CDR3 covers 15 residues. Germline CDR1 and CDR2: SGHRS and YFSETQ. The CDR3 coding sequence is TGCGCCAGCTGGTCGACAGTAAGCTCCTACAATGAGCAGTTCTTC. This translates into CASWSTVSSYNEQFF.

This rearrangement joins TRBV7-8 to TRBJ2-7; TRBD1 matches at 7 bases. The CDR3 is 15 residues long. Germline V gene data show CDR1 as SGHVS and CDR2 as FQNEAQ. V dropped 5 bases and J dropped 2; count of bases not matched to a gene: 9. The CDR3 bases are TGTGCCAGCAGCAACCGGGACAGAGGACCCTACGAGCAGTACTTC. Translating gives CASSNRDRGPYEQYF.

This clone was observed a few times. The V gene is TRBV6-4, the J gene TRBJ1-2; 8 bases map to TRBD1. The CDR3 is 13 amino acids. Germline V gene lookup returns CDR1 MRHNA and CDR2 SNTAGT. After removal of 4 bases from V and 4 bases from J, the junction contained 2 bases not matched to a gene. CDR3 protein: CASSAGGTYGYTF. CDR3 bases: TGTGCCAGCAGTGCAGGGGGCACCTATGGCTACACCTTC.

The chain links TRBV5-4 to TRBJ1-6; TRBD1 matches 7 bases. The ends lost 5 bases at V and 7 bases at J; junction bases unmatched: 6. Germline CDR1 is SGHNT and CDR2 is YYREEE (reference sequence). There are 14 residues in the CDR3. CDR3 DNA sequence: TGTGCCAGCAGAGACCAGGGGGTGAATTCACCCCTCCACTTT. As protein: CASRDQGVNSPLHF.

CDR3 nucleotide sequence: TGTGCCAGCAGGAGAGCCTACGAGCAGTACTTC. Protein sequence: CASRRAYEQYF. The rearrangement uses TRBV28 and TRBJ2-7; D uncertain. The length of the CDR3 is 11 residues. CDR1 MDHEN and CDR2 SYDVKM come from the germline V gene. Trimming left V 6 bases short and J 2 bases short, with 5 bases between. The full variable domain, with the rest looked up from reference TRBV28 and TRBJ2-7, is DVKVTQSSRYLVKRTGEKVFLECVQDMDHENMFWYRQDPGLGLRLIYFSYDVKMKEKGDIPEGYSVSREKKERFSLILESASTNQTSMYLCASRRAYEQYFGPGTRLTVT.

This clone was detected only a few times. The genes are TRBV7-2 and TRBJ1-5, with 8 bases matching TRBD1. V was clipped by 3 bases and J by 9 bases; unmatched bases: 7. The CDR3 totals 14 residues. Germline V gene sequence: CDR1 SGHTA, CDR2 FQGNSA. The CDR3 region has the DNA TGTGCCAGCAGCTTCAAGACAGGGGCAGGGCCCCAGCATTTT. Its protein product is CASSFKTGAGPQHF.

This rearrangement joins TRBV24-1 to TRBJ2-2; a weak D match, TRBD2 (6 bases). The CDR3 has 14 amino acids. V lost 6 bases and J 3 bases, leaving 10 bases between the germline ends. The germline V gene has CDR1 KGHDR and CDR2 SFDVKD. The CDR3 DNA is TGTGCCACCAGTATAGGGACTGACACCGGGGAGCTGTTTTTT. Its protein product is CATSIGTDTGELFF.

This chain links TRBV9 with TRBJ2-2; D ambiguous. Germline assignment: CDR1 SGDLS and CDR2 YYNGEE. The germline V and J ends were trimmed by 0 bases and 1 base, with 10 bases remaining between them. This CDR3 contains 16 residues. CDR3 sequence reads: CASSVVQNLNTGELFF. The CDR3 DNA is TGTGCCAGCAGCGTAGTACAGAACCTGAACACCGGGGAGCTGTTTTTT.

This clone has only one observation. The chain has TRBV14 and TRBJ1-1, with 7 bases fitting TRBD1. The germline CDR1 and CDR2 sequences are SGHDN and FVKESK. After removal of 3 bases from V and 5 bases from J, the junction contained 6 bases not matched to a gene. This CDR3 is 14 amino acids long. The CDR3 here is CASSHWTGTTEAFF. The CDR3 DNA is TGTGCCAGCAGCCACTGGACAGGCACGACTGAAGCTTTCTTT.

This sequence joins TRBV10-3 and TRBJ1-2; 7 bases are shared with TRBD1. Germline trimming cut 0 bases from V and 6 bases from J; bases unmatched to any gene: 7. The CDR3 totals 15 residues. Germline-derived CDR1 and CDR2 are ENHRY and SYGVKD. The CDR3 DNA reads as TGTGCCATCAGTGAGTCGGGGGCGACAGGGCATGGCTACACCTTC. Translated: CAISESGATGHGYTF.

With regard to this clone: This specimen includes other DNA sequences encoding the same CDR3. The rearrangement joins TRBV6-5 to TRBJ1-1, with D tentatively TRBD1 (6 bases). The germline V gene has CDR1 MNHEY and CDR2 SVGAGI. Trimming removed 0 bases from V and 8 bases from J, with 7 bases in between. This CDR3 comprises 12 residues. In nucleotides, the CDR3 is TGTGCCAGCAGTTACTCCCAGGGGGAAGCTTTCTTT. Amino acids: CASSYSQGEAFF.

The chain couples TRBV4-3 to TRBJ1-4; D is perhaps TRBD1 (5 bases). The CDR3 spans 15 residues. V lost 3 bases and J lost 8, with 16 bases in between. From germline, CDR1 is LGHNA and CDR2 YSLEER. The CDR3 protein is CASSHSGKKEEKLFF. The CDR3 nucleotides are TGCGCCAGCAGCCACTCAGGGAAGAAAGAAGAAAAACTGTTTTTT.

The CDR3 region is CASSLELGRDYGYTF. The CDR3 bases are TGTGCCAGCAGCTTGGAGTTAGGCAGGGACTATGGCTACACCTTC. This chain links TRBV5-4 with TRBJ1-2; possibly TRBD1 for D (5 bases). Trimming took off 0 bases at V and 3 bases at J, with 12 bases between the two ends. Per germline, CDR1 SGHNT and CDR2 YYREEE (reference sequence). The CDR3 has 15 residues.

V and J are TRBV5-8 and TRBJ1-1; 8 positions agree with TRBD1. J was trimmed by 5 bases and V by 4 bases; bases with no gene match: 10. Looked up from germline, CDR1 is SGHTS and CDR2 is YDEGEE. The CDR3 covers 15 residues. CDR3 DNA: TGTGCCAGCAGCGTTTACAGGGGGGGAAAAACTGAAGCTTTCTTT. It yields the protein CASSVYRGGKTEAFF.

The chain employs TRBV19 and TRBJ2-3, with D possibly being TRBD1 (7 bases). The CDR3 covers 16 residues. V gave up 1 base and J gave up 2 bases, with 13 bases separating them. CDR1 LNHDA and CDR2 SQIVND come from the germline V gene (reference sequence). This CDR3 reads CASSIGGTVYTDTQYF. For the CDR3, the DNA is TGTGCCAGTAGTATAGGCGGGACAGTGTACACAGATACGCAGTATTTT. The full variable domain, completed using reference TRBV19 and TRBJ2-3, is DGGITQSPKYLFRKEGQNVTLSCEQNLNHDAMYWYRQDPGQGLRLIYYSQIVNDFQKGDIAEGYSVSREKKESFPLTVTSAQKNPTAFYLCASSIGGTVYTDTQYFGPGTRLTVL.